Below are 20 T cell receptor beta chains sequenced from a single sample in a study of T cell responses to AZD1222 COVID-19 vaccine (dated by TCRdb to the early 2020s). Receptors were amplified or captured by the immunoSEQ multiplex PCR assay. The table was pulled from immuneACCESS by TCRdb, which kept in-frame rearrangements only. Such tables lose some clones; where checked, under half of the loss comes from unresolved V genes, and the rest has no known cause. In this sample the table shows some 94,000 clones, over 85% of which occur a single time. The top ten hold about 12% of the sample. The time point label here, explained by the study, means: baseline before first vaccination. The starting material was peripheral blood, obtained on day 0 of AZD1222 vaccination. The receptors shown here come from an adult in good health.

V is TRBV19 and J is TRBJ2-3; the D gene could be TRBD1 or TRBD2 (6 bases each). The CDR3 extends over 13 amino acids. V was cut by 7 bases and J by 6 bases, with 14 bases left in between. CDR1 and CDR2 (germline): LNHDA, SQIVND (reference sequence). CDR3 region: CASTTVGGDTQYF. As DNA, the CDR3 is TGTGCCAGTACCACCGTGGGGGGCGATACGCAGTATTTT.

This rearrangement joins TRBV30 to TRBJ1-1; TRBD1 is a possible D gene (5 bases). Germline assignment: CDR1 GTSNPN and CDR2 SVGIG (reference sequence). The ends were cut back, 2 bases at V and 8 bases at J, with 9 bases in the middle. The CDR3 sequence is 11 residues long. CDR3 sequence reads: CAWSKNREAFF. The CDR3 bases are TGTGCCTGGAGTAAGAACAGGGAAGCTTTCTTT.

The chain recombines TRBV9 with TRBJ2-1; the D is unclear. The CDR3 consists of 13 residues. Germline V gene lookup returns CDR1 SGDLS and CDR2 YYNGEE. The V end was cut by 4 bases, the J end by 9 bases, with 14 bases between. The DNA for the CDR3 is TGTGCCAGCAGCCCACCAGCTATGCCTGAGCAGTTCTTC. This sequence encodes CASSPPAMPEQFF.

V and J are TRBV4-2 and TRBJ1-1; unclear D gene. The CDR3 spans 11 residues. Trimming pared 1 base from V and 7 bases from J, leaving 4 bases between. Germline CDR1 is LGHNA and CDR2 is YNFKEQ. The CDR3 spells CASSQADEAFF. The CDR3 coding sequence is TGTGCCAGCAGCCAAGCTGATGAAGCTTTCTTT.

This chain joins TRBV18 and TRBJ2-2, with D perhaps given as TRBD1 or TRBD2 (5 bases each). Germline V CDR1 and CDR2: KGHSH, LQKENI. The CDR3 sequence is 15 residues long. V lost 2 bases, J lost 5 bases, and 12 bases lay in between. In DNA, the CDR3 is TGTGCCAGCTCACCAGCCCAGGGCGGGACCGGGGAGCTGTTTTTT. It codes for CASSPAQGGTGELFF.

The gene calls are TRBV27 and TRBJ1-1; D gene ambiguous. Germline loops: CDR1 MNHEY, CDR2 SMNVEV (reference sequence). The CDR3 is made up of 13 amino acids. V lost 3 bases and J 1 base, leaving 6 bases between the germline ends. In DNA, the CDR3 is TGTGCCAGCAGTTTCAGGCCGAACACTGAAGCTTTCTTT. Translated: CASSFRPNTEAFF.

This chain uses TRBV7-6 with TRBJ2-1; D may be TRBD2 (6 bases). The CDR3 extends over 15 amino acids. The V gene lost 5 bases and the J gene lost 7 bases, with 18 bases spanning the gap. The V gene's germline CDR1 is SGHVS and CDR2 FNYEAQ. CDR3 residues: CASSHNTGVPNEQFF. DNA of the CDR3: TGTGCCAGCAGCCACAACACGGGAGTGCCAAATGAGCAGTTCTTC.

The rearrangement links TRBV30 to TRBJ1-3; D may be TRBD1 (6 bases). The CDR3 is made up of 14 amino acids. Germline V gene sequence: CDR1 GTSNPN, CDR2 SVGIG (reference sequence). The V and J ends lost 5 bases and 0 bases respectively, with 11 bases between them. CDR3 DNA sequence: TGTGCCTGGGACAGGTACACCTCTGGAAACACCATATATTTT. This gives the protein CAWDRYTSGNTIYF.

In this sample, this clone turned up once. The gene calls are TRBV6-5 and TRBJ1-1; no reliable D call. This CDR3 has 15 residues. In germline, CDR1 is MNHEY, CDR2 SVGAGI. Trimming removed 0 bases at V and 4 bases at J, with 12 bases between. The CDR3 DNA reads TGTGCCAGCAGTTACTCCTACGGGGTAATCACTGAAGCTTTCTTT. Amino acids: CASSYSYGVITEAFF.

The CDR3 DNA reads TGTGCCAGCAGCCGGGGACTAGCGGGGGCGAGCTCCTACAATGAGCAGTTCTTC. Encoded protein: CASSRGLAGASSYNEQFF. The J gene is TRBJ2-1, the V gene TRBV3-1 (or the pseudogene TRBV3-2); 14 bases align to TRBD2. The CDR3 sequence is 18 residues long. V lost 4 bases and J lost 0; bases outside the gene matches: 5. The germline V gene encodes CDR1 LGHDT and CDR2 YNNKEL (reference sequence).

The rearrangement links TRBV30 to TRBJ1-3, with 7 bases lining up with TRBD1. Trimming removed 0 bases from V and 0 bases from J; junction bases left unmatched: 5. The germline V gene has CDR1 GTSNPN and CDR2 SVGIG (reference sequence). CDR3 length: 16 residues. In nucleotides, the CDR3 is TGTGCCTGGAGTGTAAGGGGGCTATACTCTGGAAACACCATATATTTT. Amino acids: CAWSVRGLYSGNTIYF.

The genes are TRBV21-1 and TRBJ2-3. TRBV21-1 is shown as a pseudogene. The CDR3 is 14 amino acids. The CDR3 region has the DNA TGTGCCAGCAGCAAATCTGGCGAAGCAGATACGCAGTATTTT. This gives the protein CASSKSGEADTQYF.

This chain uses TRBV14 with TRBJ2-3; 7 nucleotides match TRBD1. The V segment lost 4 bases and the J segment 7 bases; nucleotides outside the gene matches: 5. Germline V lookup: CDR1 SGHDN, CDR2 FVKESK. The CDR3 extends over 13 amino acids. As DNA, the CDR3 is TGTGCCAGCAGCCCACGACAGGGAAATACGCAGTATTTT. Translated, it gives CASSPRQGNTQYF.

The chain couples TRBV30 to TRBJ1-2, with D possibly TRBD1 on 6 matching bases. The CDR3 has 12 amino acids. Trimming shortened V by 2 bases and J by 10 bases, and 14 bases separated the two germline ends. Germline V gives CDR1 GTSNPN, CDR2 SVGIG (reference sequence). The CDR3 region is CAWSSGGPAYTF. CDR3 coding DNA: TGTGCCTGGAGTTCGGGGGGCCCGGCCTACACCTTC.

This clone appeared once. The chain has TRBV25-1 and TRBJ1-2; 7 bases are a match to TRBD1. Germline assignment: CDR1 MGHDK and CDR2 SYGVNS. V lost 6 bases to trimming and J lost 1 base; unmatched junction nucleotides: 5. The CDR3 has 14 residues. The CDR3 DNA reads TGTGCCAGCAGATCCGGGACAGTTAACTATGGCTACACCTTC. This codes for CASRSGTVNYGYTF.

The table lists this clone with a few counts. The genes are TRBV4-2 and TRBJ2-7; a possible D gene is TRBD2 (6 bases). Trimming took off 1 base at V and 3 bases at J, with 13 bases between the two ends. The CDR3 runs to 15 residues. Germline V CDR1 and CDR2: LGHNA, YNFKEQ. The CDR3 loop is CASSQGGGKNYEQYF. CDR3 nucleotides: TGTGCCAGCAGCCAAGGGGGCGGGAAGAACTACGAGCAGTACTTC.

The CDR3 loop is CASSALTSGRQTQYF. The CDR3 nucleotides read TGTGCCAGTAGTGCTTTAACTAGCGGGAGACAGACCCAGTACTTC. This chain connects TRBV19 to TRBJ2-5, with 11 bases aligning to TRBD2. V gave up 5 bases and J gave up 6 bases; unmatched junction bases: 8. This CDR3 spans 15 amino acids. Germline V lookup: CDR1 LNHDA, CDR2 SQIVND (reference sequence).

The V gene is TRBV9, the J gene TRBJ2-2, with D unclear. Germline-derived CDR1 and CDR2 are SGDLS and YYNGEE. V gave up 1 base and J gave up 0 bases, with 4 bases separating them. CDR3 length: 14 residues. DNA for the CDR3: TGTGCCAGCAGCGTACCCCCGAACACCGGGGAGCTGTTTTTT. Its translation: CASSVPPNTGELFF.

The chain is built from TRBV21-1 and TRBJ2-7; TRBD1, the table's D call, was not compared with the DNA. TRBV21-1 is a pseudogene locus. This CDR3 is 16 amino acids long. DNA for the CDR3: TGTGCCAGCAGCAAAGGTTTGAAGGGAAGGGGCTACGAGCAGTACTTC. This codes for CASSKGLKGRGYEQYF.

This chain joins TRBV3-1 (or the pseudogene TRBV3-2) and TRBJ2-5, with TRBD2 identical over 8 bases. The germline gives CDR1 LGHDT, CDR2 YNNKEL (reference sequence). The J segment lost 5 bases and the V segment lost 2 bases, leaving 7 bases of the junction unmatched. The CDR3 length is 15 residues. Written as DNA, the CDR3 is TGTGCCAGCAGCCAATTCCCGGGACTAGAGGAGACCCAGTACTTC. This translates into CASSQFPGLEETQYF.